These 30 T cell receptor beta chains were sequenced from one sample in a study of blood T cell repertoires in COVID-19. Measured with immunoSEQ multiplex PCR; TCRdb has only the in-frame clones, and not every one. This table has 250,000 to 300,000 clones, about 88% appearing once. Sequencing used peripheral blood. All receptors derive from a woman in her thirties with COVID-19, enrolled during active disease.

The chain carries TRBV7-6 and TRBJ1-5; 7 bases are shared with TRBD1. Germline CDR1 and CDR2: SGHVS and FNYEAQ. V lost 1 base to trimming and J lost 1 base; unmatched junction nucleotides: 4. This CDR3 has 16 residues. The DNA for the CDR3 is TGTGCCAGCAGCTTAGGACAGGGAGTGAGCAATCAGCCCCAGCATTTT. This encodes CASSLGQGVSNQPQHF.

The chain combines TRBV15 with TRBJ1-3; D might be TRBD1 (6 bases). This CDR3 has 15 residues. CDR1 is LNHNV, CDR2 YYDKDF, per germline (reference sequence). V lost 0 bases and J 2 bases, leaving 8 bases between the germline ends. CDR3 in amino acids: CATSREAGAGNTIYF. In nucleotides, the CDR3 is TGTGCCACCAGCAGAGAGGCAGGGGCTGGAAACACCATATATTTT.

The chain recombines TRBV3-1 (or the pseudogene TRBV3-2) with TRBJ1-6, with 9 bases identical to TRBD1. The CDR3 is 14 residues long. Trimming at V came to 6 bases and at J to 13 bases, leaving 10 bases not matched to a gene. CDR1 is LGHDT, CDR2 YNNKEL, per germline (reference sequence). The CDR3 spells CASSLRDRVSPLHF. DNA of the CDR3: TGTGCCAGCAGTCTCCGGGACAGGGTTTCCCCCCTCCACTTT.

This chain joins TRBV25-1 and TRBJ2-3, with 10 bases fitting TRBD1. The V segment lost 7 bases and the J segment 4 bases; nucleotides outside the gene matches: 14. The length of the CDR3 is 17 residues. Germline V gene data show CDR1 as MGHDK and CDR2 as SYGVNS. For the CDR3, the DNA is TGTGCCAGCACCACCCGGTACGGGACAGGGGAGGCAGATACGCAGTATTTT. This encodes CASTTRYGTGEADTQYF.

This chain uses TRBV7-3 with TRBJ2-1, with D hard to call. In germline, CDR1 is SGHTA, CDR2 FQGTGA. The V and J ends lost 5 bases and 7 bases respectively, with 12 bases between them. This CDR3 spans 13 amino acids. The CDR3 loop is CASSLWAGNEQFF. The CDR3 nucleotides read TGTGCCAGCAGCCTATGGGCTGGGAATGAGCAGTTCTTC.

The chain is built from TRBV6-5 and TRBJ2-1, with 15 bases that match TRBD2. CDR1 MNHEY and CDR2 SVGAGI come from the germline V gene. This CDR3 has 14 residues. V gave up 5 bases and J gave up 8 bases; unmatched junction bases: 1. CDR3 sequence (DNA): TGTGCCAGCAGTCGGACTAGCGGGAGGGATGAGCAGTTCTTC. It specifies CASSRTSGRDEQFF.

This chain uses TRBV11-2 with TRBJ2-2; TRBD1 aligns across 7 bases. The CDR3 runs to 18 residues. V lost 1 base to trimming and J lost 6 bases; unmatched junction nucleotides: 14. Germline CDR1 reads SGHAT; CDR2 reads FQNNGV. CDR3 sequence (DNA): TGTGCCAGCAGCTTAGGAGGCCCCTTATGGCAGGGGGCCGGGGAGCTGTTTTTT. Translation gives CASSLGGPLWQGAGELFF. Full variable domain (remainder filled in from reference TRBV11-2 and TRBJ2-2): EAGVAQSPRYKIIEKRQSVAFWCNPISGHATLYWYQQILGQGPKLLIQFQNNGVVDDSQLPKDRFSAERLKGVDSTLKIQPAKLEDSAVYLCASSLGGPLWQGAGELFFGEGSRLTVL.

The chain is built from TRBV7-3 and TRBJ1-1; D perhaps matches TRBD1 (5 bases). The CDR3 extends over 14 amino acids. Per the germline V gene, CDR1 is SGHTA and CDR2 is FQGTGA. With 5 bases removed from V and 6 bases from J, the gap between germline ends came to 16 bases. Here the CDR3 reads CASSPSGGFAEAFF. In DNA form, the CDR3 reads TGTGCCAGCAGCCCATCCGGGGGGTTCGCTGAAGCTTTCTTT.

The chain combines TRBV6-2 or TRBV6-3 with TRBJ2-5; TRBD2 aligns across 8 bases. Unmatched junction bases numbered 14, after V lost 7 bases and J lost 4 bases. This CDR3 is built from 16 residues. Germline CDR1 is MNHEY and CDR2 is SVGEGT. The CDR3 bases are TGTGCCAGCACCCCCTTAGGGCGGGGGGAGGGAGAGACCCAGTACTTC. Protein sequence: CASTPLGRGEGETQYF.

The chain recombines TRBV20-1 with TRBJ1-5; perhaps TRBD1 as D (5 bases). Germline V lookup: CDR1 DFQATT, CDR2 SNEGSKA (reference sequence). Trimming shortened V by 6 bases and J by 7 bases, and 10 bases separated the two germline ends. The CDR3 extends over 11 amino acids. The CDR3 region is CSARRGQPQHF. The CDR3 DNA reads as TGCAGTGCAAGGAGGGGACAGCCCCAGCATTTT.

The V call is TRBV5-1, the J call TRBJ1-3; D is undetermined. The length of the CDR3 is 16 residues. Trimming took 4 bases from V and 3 from J, leaving 17 bases between them. The V gene's germline CDR1 is SGHRS and CDR2 YFSETQ. CDR3: CASSPGPGGYGNTIYF. As DNA, the CDR3 is TGCGCCAGCAGCCCCGGACCCGGCGGGTATGGAAACACCATATATTTT.

This rearrangement joins TRBV11-2 to TRBJ1-2; D not resolved. V lost 5 bases to trimming and J lost 1 base, with 14 bases between them. The germline V gene has CDR1 SGHAT and CDR2 FQNNGV. This CDR3 has 15 residues. CDR3: CASSPDTAFNYGYTF. The CDR3 DNA reads as TGTGCCAGCAGCCCCGACACAGCCTTTAACTATGGCTACACCTTC.

J is TRBJ2-3 and V is TRBV2; 9 bases agree with TRBD1. Germline CDR1 is SNHLY and CDR2 is FYNNEI. V was pared by 6 bases and J by 3 bases, with 4 bases of the junction left unmatched. This CDR3 contains 14 residues. The CDR3 protein is CASRGQGLTDTQYF. The CDR3, as DNA: TGTGCCAGCAGGGGACAGGGCTTAACAGATACGCAGTATTTT.

The rearrangement uses TRBV3-1 (or the pseudogene TRBV3-2) and TRBJ2-5; D gene uncertain. CDR1 is LGHDT and CDR2 is YNNKEL in the germline V gene (reference sequence). Between the trimmed V and J ends, which lost 0 bases and 1 base, there was a span of 12 bases. The CDR3 runs 16 residues. CDR3 sequence: CASSQDSIDFQETQYF. CDR3 in DNA: TGTGCCAGCAGCCAAGATTCAATAGATTTCCAAGAGACCCAGTACTTC.

The chain links TRBV19 to TRBJ2-5; D not resolved. This CDR3 spans 13 amino acids. Trimming took 2 bases from V and 0 from J, leaving 4 bases between them. Germline loops: CDR1 LNHDA, CDR2 SQIVND (reference sequence). DNA of the CDR3: TGTGCCAGTAGTATACAGGACCAAGAGACCCAGTACTTC. Translation gives CASSIQDQETQYF.

This clone was seen only a few times. The chain recombines TRBV4-1 with TRBJ2-1; D is perhaps TRBD1 (5 bases). V lost 0 bases and J lost 7, with 10 bases in between. The V gene's germline CDR1 is MGHRA and CDR2 YSYEKL. The CDR3 is made up of 14 amino acids. The CDR3 sequence is CASSQDRVGNEQFF. Here the CDR3 DNA reads TGCGCCAGCAGCCAAGACAGGGTAGGGAATGAGCAGTTCTTC.

The chain links TRBV6-5 to TRBJ1-1, with D possibly being TRBD1 (6 bases). V was clipped by 3 bases and J by 5 bases, with 10 bases between them. This CDR3 contains 13 residues. Germline V gives CDR1 MNHEY, CDR2 SVGAGI. CDR3 in amino acids: CASSYKGGTEAFF. The CDR3 DNA follows: TGTGCCAGCAGTTATAAAGGGGGAACTGAAGCTTTCTTT.

The chain links TRBV27 to TRBJ1-3; perhaps TRBD1 as D (6 bases). This CDR3 contains 15 residues. V was trimmed by 8 bases and J by 0 bases, leaving 14 bases between them. The germline V gene has CDR1 MNHEY and CDR2 SMNVEV (reference sequence). CDR3 amino acids: CASWDLGHSGNTIYF. CDR3 coding DNA: TGTGCCAGCTGGGACCTGGGACACTCTGGAAACACCATATATTTT.

The chain combines TRBV4-3 with TRBJ1-4; 7 bases agree with TRBD1. Germline CDR1 LGHNA, CDR2 YSLEER. The V and J ends lost 3 bases and 7 bases, in that order; junction bases with no gene match: 5. The CDR3 loop spans 14 amino acids. CDR3 bases: TGCGCCAGCAGCCAGGAGGGGGCGCCTGAAAAACTGTTTTTT. Translation: CASSQEGAPEKLFF.

This clone has just one count. V is TRBV3-1 (or the pseudogene TRBV3-2) and J is TRBJ2-1, with 10 bases fitting TRBD2. There are 18 residues in the CDR3. V lost 5 bases, J lost 8 bases, and 18 bases stayed unmatched. The V gene's germline CDR1 is LGHDT and CDR2 YNNKEL (reference sequence). Written as DNA, the CDR3 is TGTGCCAGCAGCTCCCACCTGACCCTAGCGGGAGAGGGGTATGAGCAGTTCTTC. Its protein product is CASSSHLTLAGEGYEQFF.

This rearrangement joins TRBV19 to TRBJ2-7; 14 bases map to TRBD2. The ends lost 10 bases at V and 6 bases at J; junction bases unmatched: 11. This CDR3 is built from 15 residues. The germline gives CDR1 LNHDA, CDR2 SQIVND (reference sequence). CDR3 loop: CATSVGTSGRFEQYF. The DNA for the CDR3 is TGTGCCACATCGGTTGGGACTAGCGGGAGATTCGAGCAGTACTTC. Looking up the rest from reference TRBV19 and TRBJ2-7 gives the full variable domain: DGGITQSPKYLFRKEGQNVTLSCEQNLNHDAMYWYRQDPGQGLRLIYYSQIVNDFQKGDIAEGYSVSREKKESFPLTVTSAQKNPTAFYLCATSVGTSGRFEQYFGPGTRLTVT.

This clone was seen only once. The chain has TRBV28 and TRBJ2-5; 14 bases are shared with TRBD2. Germline assignment: CDR1 MDHEN and CDR2 SYDVKM. The CDR3 extends over 16 amino acids. Losses at the gene ends were 6 bases for V and 4 bases for J; bases not matched to a gene: 7. Here the CDR3 reads CASSRLAGGYGETQYF. CDR3 sequence (DNA): TGTGCCAGCAGCCGACTAGCGGGAGGGTACGGAGAGACCCAGTACTTC.

The rearrangement joins TRBV5-1 to TRBJ2-3; weak D call: TRBD2 (5 bases). Germline V CDR1 and CDR2: SGHRS, YFSETQ. CDR3 length: 15 residues. V was shortened by 0 bases and J by 4 bases, with 12 bases between the two germline ends. The CDR3 DNA is TGCGCCAGCAGCTTGGACGGGGATCGGGCAGATACGCAGTATTTT. It encodes CASSLDGDRADTQYF.

The chain links TRBV5-4 to TRBJ1-1; the D gene is possibly TRBD1 (6 bases). Looked up from germline, CDR1 is SGHNT and CDR2 is YYREEE (reference sequence). CDR3 length: 15 residues. Trimming removed 2 bases from V and 5 bases from J, with 16 bases in between. The CDR3 sequence is CASSFVDSRMTEAFF. The CDR3 coding sequence is TGTGCCAGCAGCTTTGTGGACAGTAGGATGACTGAAGCTTTCTTT. Looking up the rest from reference TRBV5-4 and TRBJ1-1 gives the full variable domain: ETGVTQSPTHLIKTRGQQVTLRCSSQSGHNTVSWYQQALGQGPQFIFQYYREEENGRGNFPPRFSGLQFPNYSSELNVNALELDDSALYLCASSFVDSRMTEAFFGQGTRLTVV.

V is TRBV28 and J is TRBJ2-2, with 12 bases matching TRBD2. This CDR3 is 15 amino acids long. Germline assignment: CDR1 MDHEN and CDR2 SYDVKM. Trimming cost V 2 bases and J 8 bases; bases outside gene matches: 3. CDR3 coding DNA: TGTGCCAGCAGTTTACTAGCGGGAGGGCTGGGGGAGCTGTTTTTT. Protein sequence: CASSLLAGGLGELFF.

This chain connects TRBV27 to TRBJ2-1; TRBD2 aligns across 11 bases. Losses at the gene ends were 5 bases for V and 1 base for J; bases not matched to a gene: 7. The CDR3 covers 17 residues. The germline gives CDR1 MNHEY, CDR2 SMNVEV (reference sequence). The CDR3 DNA is TGTGCCAGCAGTCCCCTCCGACTAGCGGGGTCCTACAATGAGCAGTTCTTC. Its protein is CASSPLRLAGSYNEQFF.

The chain's CDR3 is CASSYSRDTQYF. In DNA, the CDR3 is TGTGCCAGCAGTTACTCTCGGGATACGCAGTATTTT. This chain links TRBV6-5 with TRBJ2-3; D not resolved. Germline lookup yields CDR1 MNHEY and CDR2 SVGAGI. The CDR3 has 12 residues. The V end lost 0 bases, the J end lost 6 bases, and 4 bases lay between the germline ends.

The CDR3 sequence: CASSYWDRGDTQYF. CDR3 sequence (DNA): TGTGCCAGCAGTTACTGGGACAGGGGGGATACGCAGTATTTT. This chain connects TRBV6-6 to TRBJ2-3; the match to TRBD1 covers 11 bases. The germline V gene has CDR1 MNHNY and CDR2 SVGAGI (reference sequence). This CDR3 has 14 amino acids. V shed 1 base, J shed 6 bases, and the junction held 0 bases outside the gene matches.

This clone occurred once. The rearrangement uses TRBV19 and TRBJ2-7; possibly TRBD2 for D (5 bases). This CDR3 is built from 13 residues. Germline CDR1 reads LNHDA; CDR2 reads SQIVND (reference sequence). The V end was cut by 5 bases, the J end by 2 bases, with 10 bases between. The CDR3 bases are TGTGCCAGTAGTTTGCCCGGGACCTACGAGCAGTACTTC. As protein: CASSLPGTYEQYF.

This rearrangement joins TRBV2 to TRBJ1-3, with TRBD1 matching over 7 bases. Germline lookup yields CDR1 SNHLY and CDR2 FYNNEI. The CDR3 runs 14 residues. V dropped 3 bases and J dropped 4; count of bases not matched to a gene: 3. CDR3 protein: CASSDRGRGNTIYF. The CDR3 bases are TGTGCCAGCAGTGATAGGGGGCGCGGAAACACCATATATTTT.